This TCR beta chain comes out of a study of T cells in Graves' hyperthyroidism and ophthalmopathy. This clonotype was seen ten or more times. RNA transcripts gave rise to amplified TCR beta CDR3 regions. When the TCR CDR3 underwent first-round RT-PCR, the HTBI primer set was used. TCRdb redid the calling of the multiplex PCR reads with MiXCR, one entry per CDR3 protein. The sample holds some 360,000 distinct CDR3 sequences, 15% to 20% seen once. Germline V gene data show CDR1 as GTSNPN and CDR2 as SVGIG (reference sequence). V lost 8 bases and J 4 bases, leaving 23 bases between the germline ends. The CDR3 contains 15 residues.

The chain combines TRBV30 with TRBJ1-1; a possible D gene is TRBD1 (6 bases). The source material was blood. The clonotype comes from a woman aged 40 to 50 with Graves' ophthalmopathy. The CDR3 nucleotides are TGTGCCCACCTGGGGGGGCCCCTTGATGGCACTGAAGCTTTCTTT. It encodes CAHLGGPLDGTEAFF.